This T cell receptor (beta chain) derives from a study of T-cell reconstitution after alpha-beta-depleted transplantation in children (dated by TCRdb to between 2015 and 2016). Background on the whole study: The study quantitatively tracked T-cell immune reconstitution after TCRalphabeta/CD19-depleted allogeneic hematopoietic cell transplantation in children using TCR repertoire profiling. Beyond this particular receptor, the publication reports: Apparently early alphabetaT-cell count recovery about two months after transplant reportedly relied on only several hundred rapidly expanded clones derived from non-depleted graft cells. Hyperexpanded clone frequencies declined over subsequent months; after one year, T-cell counts and TCRbeta diversity were mostly attributed to newly produced T cells. In some patients, high TCRbeta diversity at day 60 was attributed to recipient T cells and intrathymic progenitors that had survived conditioning.

The sample's treatment or condition label, decoded: allogeneic hematopoietic cell transplantation with graft depleted of TCRalphabeta T cells and CD19 B cells. Transplant recipients were children who received TCRalphabeta/CD19-depleted allogeneic hematopoietic cell grafts. With regard to this clonotype: Its cognate antigen has yet to be identified. No quality values exist for individual bases; no much larger clone is one base distant.

Library preparation used PCR. The data were produced on an Illumina HiSeq 2500. TCR library preparation used molecular barcoding, with unique molecular identifiers applied to normalize quantification of the TCRbeta repertoire. TCRdb handled the public reads itself, with Q25 trimming in fastp and clone calling in MiXCR, and kept productive beta chains. Rows merge per CDR3 protein into single entries with the most common DNA and genes. In all, the sample holds 200,000 or so distinct CDR3 sequences, and 5% to 6.5% of those were seen once. The ten largest clones capture roughly 4.5% of the sample. This clonotype was sampled from a girl under three years old with combined immunodeficiency, due to receive a stem cell transplant. This specimen consisted of PBMCs, obtained before TCRalphabeta/CD19-depleted stem cell transplant.

The CDR3 reads CATSRDHSGRGDEQFF. The nucleotides are TGTGCCACCAGCAGAGATCACAGCGGGAGAGGAGATGAGCAGTTCTTC. This receptor chain uses TRBV15 and TRBJ2-1; 8 of the junction bases match TRBD2. The CDR3 contains 16 residues, cysteine and phenylalanine counted. Only the CDR3 DNA stays, 48 bases, in frame from base 1. V and J are trimmed by 0 bases and 8 bases, and the gene matches miss 9 bases of the junction. The germline V gene (reference sequence) sets CDR1 to LNHNV and CDR2 to YYDKDF.